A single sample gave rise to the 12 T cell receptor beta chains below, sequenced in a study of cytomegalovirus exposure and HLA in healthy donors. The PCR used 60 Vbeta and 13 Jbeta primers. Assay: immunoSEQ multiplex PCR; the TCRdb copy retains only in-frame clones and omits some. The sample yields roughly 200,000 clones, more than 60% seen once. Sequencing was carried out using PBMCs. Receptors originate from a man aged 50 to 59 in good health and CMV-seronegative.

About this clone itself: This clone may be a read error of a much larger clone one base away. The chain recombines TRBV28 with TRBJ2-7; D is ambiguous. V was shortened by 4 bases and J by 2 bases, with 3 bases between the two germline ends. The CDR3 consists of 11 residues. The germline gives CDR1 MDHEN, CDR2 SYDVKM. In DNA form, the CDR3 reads TGTGCCAGCAGTTCGGCCTACGAGCAGTACTTC. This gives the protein CASSSAYEQYF.

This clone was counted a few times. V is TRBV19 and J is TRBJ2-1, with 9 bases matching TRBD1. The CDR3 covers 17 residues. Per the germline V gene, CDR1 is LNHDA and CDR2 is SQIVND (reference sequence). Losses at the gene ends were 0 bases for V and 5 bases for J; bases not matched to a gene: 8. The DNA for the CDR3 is TGTGCCAGTAGTATAGATCGCGGGACAGGGATCAACAATGAGCAGTTCTTC. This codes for CASSIDRGTGINNEQFF.

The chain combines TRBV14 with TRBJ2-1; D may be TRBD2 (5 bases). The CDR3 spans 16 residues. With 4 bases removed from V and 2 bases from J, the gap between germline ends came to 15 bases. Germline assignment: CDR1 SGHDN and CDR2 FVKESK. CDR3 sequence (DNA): TGTGCCAGCAGCCCCGTAGCGAACCCAACCTACAATGAGCAGTTCTTC. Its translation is CASSPVANPTYNEQFF.

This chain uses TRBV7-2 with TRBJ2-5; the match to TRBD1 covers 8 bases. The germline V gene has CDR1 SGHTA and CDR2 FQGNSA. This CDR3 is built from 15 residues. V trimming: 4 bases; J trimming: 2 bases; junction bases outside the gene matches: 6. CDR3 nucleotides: TGTGCCAGCAGCTCGCGACAGGGGCTACAAGAGACCCAGTACTTC. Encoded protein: CASSSRQGLQETQYF.

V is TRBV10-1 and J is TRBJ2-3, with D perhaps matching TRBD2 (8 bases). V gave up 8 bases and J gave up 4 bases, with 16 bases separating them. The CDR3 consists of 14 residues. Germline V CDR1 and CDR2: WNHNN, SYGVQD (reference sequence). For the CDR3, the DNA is TGCGCCAGCCAGGGGGGACTAGAGGCAGATACGCAGTATTTT. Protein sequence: CASQGGLEADTQYF.

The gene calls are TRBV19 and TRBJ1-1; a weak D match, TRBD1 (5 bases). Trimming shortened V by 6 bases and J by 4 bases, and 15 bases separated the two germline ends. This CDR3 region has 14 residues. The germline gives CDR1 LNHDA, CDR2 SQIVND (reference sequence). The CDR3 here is CASRGETAGTEAFF. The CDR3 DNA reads TGTGCCAGTAGGGGCGAGACAGCTGGCACTGAAGCTTTCTTT.

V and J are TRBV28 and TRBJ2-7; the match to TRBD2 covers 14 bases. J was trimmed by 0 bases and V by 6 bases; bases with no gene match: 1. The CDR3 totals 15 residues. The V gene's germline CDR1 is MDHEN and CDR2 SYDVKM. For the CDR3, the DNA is TGTGCCAGCAGGGGGACTAGCGGGAGCTCCTACGAGCAGTACTTC. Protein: CASRGTSGSSYEQYF.

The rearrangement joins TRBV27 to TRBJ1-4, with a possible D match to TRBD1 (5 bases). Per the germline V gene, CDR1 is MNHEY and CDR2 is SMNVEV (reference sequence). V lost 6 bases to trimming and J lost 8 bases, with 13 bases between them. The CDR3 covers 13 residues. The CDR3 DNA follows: TGTGCCAGCAGCTGGGGGGTGCTCGAAAAACTGTTTTTT. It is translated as CASSWGVLEKLFF.

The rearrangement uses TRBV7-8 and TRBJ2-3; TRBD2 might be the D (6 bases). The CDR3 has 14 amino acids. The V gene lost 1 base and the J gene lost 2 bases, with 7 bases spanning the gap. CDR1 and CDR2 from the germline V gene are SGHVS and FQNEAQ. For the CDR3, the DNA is TGTGCCAGCAGCTTAGGGAGGGCCACAGATACGCAGTATTTT. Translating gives CASSLGRATDTQYF. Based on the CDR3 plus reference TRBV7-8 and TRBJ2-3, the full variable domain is GAGVSQSPRYKVAKRGQDVALRCDPISGHVSLFWYQQALGQGPEFLTYFQNEAQLDKSGLPSDRFFAERPEGSVSTLKIQRTQQEDSAVYLCASSLGRATDTQYFGPGTRLTVL.

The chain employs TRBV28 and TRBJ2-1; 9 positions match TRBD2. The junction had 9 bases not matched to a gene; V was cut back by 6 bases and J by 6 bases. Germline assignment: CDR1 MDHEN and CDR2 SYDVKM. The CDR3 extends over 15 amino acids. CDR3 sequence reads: CASRGSGGGLNEQFF. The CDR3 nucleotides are TGTGCCAGCAGGGGTAGCGGGGGCGGCCTCAATGAGCAGTTCTTC.

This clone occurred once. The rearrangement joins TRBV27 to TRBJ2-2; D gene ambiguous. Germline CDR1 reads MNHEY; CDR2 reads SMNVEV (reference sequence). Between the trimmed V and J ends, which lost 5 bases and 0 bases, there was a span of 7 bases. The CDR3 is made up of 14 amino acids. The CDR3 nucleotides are TGTGCCAGCAGTACCGACACGAACACCGGGGAGCTGTTTTTT. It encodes CASSTDTNTGELFF.

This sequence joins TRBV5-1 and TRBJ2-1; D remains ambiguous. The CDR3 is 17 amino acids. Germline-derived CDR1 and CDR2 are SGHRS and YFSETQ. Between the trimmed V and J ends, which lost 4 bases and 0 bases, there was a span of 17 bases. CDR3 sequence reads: CASSPGFGTPSYNEQFF. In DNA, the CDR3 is TGCGCCAGCAGCCCGGGTTTTGGCACACCCTCCTACAATGAGCAGTTCTTC.